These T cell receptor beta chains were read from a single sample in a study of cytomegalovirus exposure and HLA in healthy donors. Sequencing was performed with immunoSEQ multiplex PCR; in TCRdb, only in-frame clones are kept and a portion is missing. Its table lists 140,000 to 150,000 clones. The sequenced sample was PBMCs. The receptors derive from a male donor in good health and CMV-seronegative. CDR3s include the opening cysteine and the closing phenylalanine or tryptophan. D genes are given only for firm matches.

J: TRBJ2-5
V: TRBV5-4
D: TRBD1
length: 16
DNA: TGTGCCAGCAGATTGGGCCCTACAGGGGGCGAGGAGACCCAGTACTTC
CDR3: CASRLGPTGGEETQYF

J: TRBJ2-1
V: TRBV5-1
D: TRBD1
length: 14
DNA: TGCGCCAGCAGCTTGGGGACAGGGAGGACTGAGCAGTTCTTC
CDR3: CASSLGTGRTEQFF

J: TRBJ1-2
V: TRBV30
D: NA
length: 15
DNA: TGTGCCTGGAGTGTTGTAAACGGTGGTAGGAGTGGCTACACCTTC
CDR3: CAWSVVNGGRSGYTF

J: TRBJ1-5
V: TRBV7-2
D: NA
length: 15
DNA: TGTGCCAGCAGCTTAGCAGGGGTTAGCAATCAGCCCCAGCATTTT
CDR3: CASSLAGVSNQPQHF

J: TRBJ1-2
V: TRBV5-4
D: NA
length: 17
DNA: TGTGCCAGCAGCTCCCCCAATACCGGGACTCCGGACTATGGCTACACCTTC
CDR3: CASSSPNTGTPDYGYTF

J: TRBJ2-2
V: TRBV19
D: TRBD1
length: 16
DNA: TGTGCCAGTAGTATAGTCGGGACAGGGGGCCCCGGGGAGCTGTTTTTT
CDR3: CASSIVGTGGPGELFF

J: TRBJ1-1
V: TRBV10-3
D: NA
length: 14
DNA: TGTGCCATCAGTGGGTCGGGGGGGTACTCTGAAGCTTTCTTT
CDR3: CAISGSGGYSEAFF

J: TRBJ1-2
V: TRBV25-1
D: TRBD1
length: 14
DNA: TGTGCCAGCAGTGACAGCGGGACAGGGCATGGCTACACCTTC
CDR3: CASSDSGTGHGYTF

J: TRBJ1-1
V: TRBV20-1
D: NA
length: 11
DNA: TGCAGTGCTAGGGGTGCGGCTGAAGCTTTCTTT
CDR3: CSARGAAEAFF

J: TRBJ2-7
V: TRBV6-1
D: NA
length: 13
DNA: TGTGCCAGCAGTGATATAGTGCCGTACGAGCAGTACTTC
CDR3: CASSDIVPYEQYF

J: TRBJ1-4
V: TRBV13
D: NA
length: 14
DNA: TGTGCCAGCAGCTCCCAGTCGGGGAATGAAAAACTGTTTTTT
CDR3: CASSSQSGNEKLFF

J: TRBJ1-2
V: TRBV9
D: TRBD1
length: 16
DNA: TGTGCCAGCAGCGGGGGAGGGACAGGAGCTAACTATGGCTACACCTTC
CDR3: CASSGGGTGANYGYTF

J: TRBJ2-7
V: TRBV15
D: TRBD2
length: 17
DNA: TGTGCCACCAGTGGGGCCGCTACAGCGGGGTCCTCCTACGAGCAGTACTTC
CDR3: CATSGAATAGSSYEQYF

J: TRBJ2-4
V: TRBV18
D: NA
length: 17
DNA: TGTGCCAGCTCACCCGCGCGAAGTGCACTAGCCAAAAACATTCAGTACTTC
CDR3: CASSPARSALAKNIQYF

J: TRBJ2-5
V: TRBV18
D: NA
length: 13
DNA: TGTGCCAGCTCACCACCTAGCGAGGAGACCCAGTACTTC
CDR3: CASSPPSEETQYF

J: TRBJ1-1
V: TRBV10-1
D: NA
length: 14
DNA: TGCGCCAGCAGGGAGGGTCGCGGGGACACTGAAGCTTTCTTT
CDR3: CASREGRGDTEAFF

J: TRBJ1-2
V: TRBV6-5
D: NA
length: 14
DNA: TGTGCCAGCAGCCGGTCCTACGAGAAGAGTGGCTACACCTTC
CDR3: CASSRSYEKSGYTF

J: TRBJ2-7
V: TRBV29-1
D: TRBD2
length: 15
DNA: TGCAGCGTTGTTGCGGGGGGGCCGCTCGAATACGAGCAGTACTTC
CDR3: CSVVAGGPLEYEQYF

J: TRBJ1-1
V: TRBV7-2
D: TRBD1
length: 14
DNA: TGTGCCAGCAGCAAAACAGGGGACTGGACTGAAGCTTTCTTT
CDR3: CASSKTGDWTEAFF

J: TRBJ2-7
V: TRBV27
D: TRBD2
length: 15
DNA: TGTGCCAGCAGTCAAATAGCGGGAGGTTGGAGCGAGCAGTACTTC
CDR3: CASSQIAGGWSEQYF

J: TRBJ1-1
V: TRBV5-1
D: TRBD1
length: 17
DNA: TGCGCCAGCAGCCCAGGACAGGACCGGCAGTATCACACTGAAGCTTTCTTT
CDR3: CASSPGQDRQYHTEAFF

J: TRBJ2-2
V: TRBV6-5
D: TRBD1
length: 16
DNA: TGTGCCAGCAGTTACACTTCACCGGGACAGGGAAGCGAGCTGTTTTTT
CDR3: CASSYTSPGQGSELFF

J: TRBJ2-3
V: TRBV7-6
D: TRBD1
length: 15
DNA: TGTGCCAGCAGTTCCAACAGGGGGCCCACAGATACGCAGTATTTT
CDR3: CASSSNRGPTDTQYF

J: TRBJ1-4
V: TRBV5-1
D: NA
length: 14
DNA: TGCGCCAGCAGCTTGGCAGGGGCTAATGAAAAACTGTTTTTT
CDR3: CASSLAGANEKLFF

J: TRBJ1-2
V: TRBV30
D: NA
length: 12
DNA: TGTGCCTGGGGACATCGTTCCTATGGCTACACCTTC
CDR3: CAWGHRSYGYTF

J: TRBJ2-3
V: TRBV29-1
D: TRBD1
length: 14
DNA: TGCAGCGTTGCCGGACAGGGCGTCCCAGATACGCAGTATTTT
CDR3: CSVAGQGVPDTQYF

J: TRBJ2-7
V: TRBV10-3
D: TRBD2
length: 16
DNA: TGTGCCATCAGTGAGCCTTTAGCGGGGACCTCCTACGAGCAGTACTTC
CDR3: CAISEPLAGTSYEQYF

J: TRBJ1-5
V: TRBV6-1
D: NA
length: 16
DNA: TGTGCCAGCAGTGCGCCACAGGGCTCCGCCAATCAGCCCCAGCATTTT
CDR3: CASSAPQGSANQPQHF

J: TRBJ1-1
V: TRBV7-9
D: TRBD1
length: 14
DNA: TGTGCCAGCAGTTCCCAGGGGGGGAACACTGAAGCTTTCTTT
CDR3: CASSSQGGNTEAFF

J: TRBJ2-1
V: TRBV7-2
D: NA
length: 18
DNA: TGTGCCAGCAGCTTACCCGAATGGGGGGGCAGGTCCTACAATGAGCAGTTCTTC
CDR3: CASSLPEWGGRSYNEQFF

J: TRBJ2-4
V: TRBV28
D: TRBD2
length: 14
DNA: TGTGCCAGCGGGGGGGGAGGGGCCAAAAACATTCAGTACTTC
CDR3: CASGGGGAKNIQYF